This T cell receptor (beta chain) stems from a study of cytomegalovirus exposure and HLA in healthy donors. Study-level results: Testing in vitro showed a few CMV-associated chains specific for CMV antigens. Despite most TCR sequences being rare, some public TCRs occurred in many donors. A later analysis found first-cohort TCR clusters tended to co-occur in the 90 to 150 validation repertoires.

This clone was picked up one time. Its antigen remains unknown. Assay used: immunoSEQ multiplex PCR; TCRdb lists only in-frame clones, some missing. Of 110,000 or so clones in the sample, about 87% are singletons; the top ten hold about 1.8%. The sample was PBMCs. This clonotype originated in a man younger than 30 in good health and CMV-seronegative.

The CDR3 bases are TGTGCCAGCAGCTTCCAAGGGACAGGGCGCAATCAGCCCCAGCATTTT. Amino acids: CASSFQGTGRNQPQHF. The V gene is TRBV7-9, the J gene TRBJ1-5, with 9 bases aligning to TRBD1. The CDR3 spans 16 residues. V was pared by 3 bases and J by 2 bases, with 5 bases of the junction left unmatched. Germline V CDR1 and CDR2: SEHNR, FQNEAQ (reference sequence).